The 23 T cell receptor beta chains in this list originate from one sample, sequenced in a study of T cell responses to AZD1222 COVID-19 vaccine. Profiled with immunoSEQ multiplex PCR; TCRdb holds only in-frame clones, not every one. The data show fewer than 150,000 clones, 70% to 90% seen once. The sample consisted of peripheral blood, taken 28 days after the second AZD1222 dose. These receptors came from an adult who received the AZD1222 COVID-19 vaccine.

This chain uses TRBV7-2 with TRBJ1-2; perhaps TRBD1 as D (5 bases). Trimming removed 3 bases at V and 3 bases at J, with 14 bases between. This CDR3 spans 15 amino acids. Germline V gene sequence: CDR1 SGHTA, CDR2 FQGNSA. Here the CDR3 reads CASSLGGNIDYGYTF. CDR3 nucleotides: TGTGCCAGCAGCTTGGGGGGTAATATTGACTATGGCTACACCTTC.

In DNA, the CDR3 is TGTGCCAGCAGCCAAGGGGAGGGAGGAGAGACCCAGTACTTC. Translating gives CASSQGEGGETQYF. This rearrangement joins TRBV4-2 to TRBJ2-5; 7 bases align to TRBD2. This CDR3 comprises 14 residues. Germline trimming cut 1 base from V and 4 bases from J; bases unmatched to any gene: 3. Germline V gives CDR1 LGHNA, CDR2 YNFKEQ.

The chain links TRBV27 to TRBJ1-2, with D perhaps TRBD1 (5 bases). CDR3 length: 13 amino acids. Trimming stripped 7 bases from V and 4 bases from J, with 13 bases between. Germline V gene sequence: CDR1 MNHEY, CDR2 SMNVEV (reference sequence). CDR3 sequence: CASKSGDGYGYTF. In DNA, the CDR3 is TGTGCCAGCAAATCCGGGGACGGCTATGGCTACACCTTC.

This chain connects TRBV14 to TRBJ2-5, with 7 bases aligning to TRBD1. Germline V gene sequence: CDR1 SGHDN, CDR2 FVKESK. The CDR3 has 13 residues. V lost 5 bases, J lost 2 bases, and 2 bases stayed unmatched. The CDR3 sequence is CASSSGQQETQYF. CDR3 coding DNA: TGTGCCAGCAGCTCGGGACAGCAAGAGACCCAGTACTTC.

For the CDR3, the DNA is TGTGCCAGCAGCCAAGATCTGGCTAGTGTCACCTACGAGCAGTACTTC. Amino acids: CASSQDLASVTYEQYF. This chain uses TRBV3-1 (or the pseudogene TRBV3-2) with TRBJ2-7; D remains unclear. Trimming removed 0 bases at V and 2 bases at J, with 14 bases between. Per the germline V gene, CDR1 is LGHDT and CDR2 is YNNKEL (reference sequence). The CDR3 has 16 amino acids.

V is TRBV27 and J is TRBJ1-5, with a possible D match to TRBD1 (6 bases). The germline V gene encodes CDR1 MNHEY and CDR2 SMNVEV (reference sequence). CDR3 length: 15 amino acids. Trimming removed 6 bases from V and 1 base from J, with 13 bases in between. This CDR3 reads CASSPGGGSNQPQHF. Written as DNA, the CDR3 is TGTGCCAGCAGCCCCGGGGGGGGCAGCAATCAGCCCCAGCATTTT.

In nucleotides, the CDR3 is TGTGCCAGCAGCCCCTGGACAGGGGGCGAGCAGCCCCAGCATTTT. Residues: CASSPWTGGEQPQHF. The chain has TRBV7-9 and TRBJ1-5; 11 positions agree with TRBD1. Per germline, CDR1 SEHNR and CDR2 FQNEAQ (reference sequence). V shed 5 bases, J shed 7 bases, and the junction held 7 bases outside the gene matches. CDR3 length: 15 amino acids.

The chain recombines TRBV30 with TRBJ1-1, with a weak D call TRBD1 (6 bases). The germline gives CDR1 GTSNPN, CDR2 SVGIG (reference sequence). V was cut by 3 bases and J by 0 bases, with 8 bases left in between. The CDR3 covers 13 residues. The CDR3 DNA sequence: TGTGCCTGGAGCAGGGGACTGAACACTGAAGCTTTCTTT. As protein: CAWSRGLNTEAFF.

The CDR3 nucleotides read TGTGCCAGCAGTTTAAACGGTCCAAATCAGCCCCAGCATTTT. Residues: CASSLNGPNQPQHF. The gene calls are TRBV28 and TRBJ1-5; D not certain. Trimming pared 2 bases from V and 4 bases from J, leaving 9 bases between. The CDR3 loop spans 14 amino acids. CDR1 is MDHEN, CDR2 SYDVKM, per germline.

The genes are TRBV2 and TRBJ1-1, with D tentatively TRBD1 (5 bases). Germline-derived CDR1 and CDR2 are SNHLY and FYNNEI. This CDR3 contains 13 residues. V lost 3 bases, J lost 10 bases, and 15 bases lay in between. CDR3 bases: TGTGCCAGCAGTGAGGGGGGAGGAGGGCTAGCTTTCTTT. Its protein product is CASSEGGGGLAFF.

The chain uses TRBV28 and TRBJ1-1; 7 bases are shared with TRBD1. The germline V gene encodes CDR1 MDHEN and CDR2 SYDVKM. Losses at the gene ends were 5 bases for V and 1 base for J; bases not matched to a gene: 7. The CDR3 covers 15 residues. CDR3 protein: CASSITGQWNTEAFF. The CDR3 region has the DNA TGTGCCAGCAGTATCACGGGACAGTGGAACACTGAAGCTTTCTTT.

This clone was picked up one time. The chain uses TRBV9 and TRBJ2-2, with D maybe TRBD1 (5 bases). V gave up 5 bases and J gave up 6 bases, with 11 bases separating them. Germline V gives CDR1 SGDLS, CDR2 YYNGEE. The CDR3 spans 13 residues. Written as DNA, the CDR3 is TGTGCCAGCAGAGGGGCCGGCGCCGGGGAGCTGTTTTTT. Protein product: CASRGAGAGELFF.

This clone was seen many times. The V and J genes are TRBV27 and TRBJ2-7, with D possibly matching TRBD1 (6 bases). V gave up 6 bases and J gave up 0 bases, with 12 bases separating them. CDR1 is MNHEY and CDR2 is SMNVEV in the germline V gene (reference sequence). The CDR3 consists of 14 residues. CDR3 residues: CASRGQSSSYEQYF. CDR3 sequence (DNA): TGTGCCAGCAGAGGACAGTCGAGCTCCTACGAGCAGTACTTC.

V is TRBV2 and J is TRBJ2-7, with D uncertain. This CDR3 is built from 14 residues. Between the trimmed V and J ends, which lost 2 bases and 4 bases, there was a span of 12 bases. From germline, CDR1 is SNHLY and CDR2 FYNNEI. CDR3 region: CASSENSNTYEQYF. The CDR3 DNA reads TGTGCCAGCAGTGAAAACAGTAACACTTACGAGCAGTACTTC.

The J gene is TRBJ2-1, the V gene TRBV6-5; D may correspond to TRBD1 or TRBD2 (5 bases each). The germline V gene encodes CDR1 MNHEY and CDR2 SVGAGI. This CDR3 contains 11 residues. The germline V and J ends were trimmed by 6 bases and 10 bases, with 10 bases remaining between them. The CDR3 loop is CASRQGPEQFF. The CDR3 DNA reads as TGTGCCAGCAGGCAGGGACCCGAGCAGTTCTTC.

Only one count was recorded for this clone. This chain joins TRBV4-1 and TRBJ2-5; D tentatively reads TRBD1 or TRBD2 (5 bases each). V lost 1 base and J 1 base, leaving 10 bases between the germline ends. This CDR3 is 15 amino acids long. Germline V gene data show CDR1 as MGHRA and CDR2 as YSYEKL. CDR3 DNA sequence: TGCGCCAGCAGCCAAGTGAGGGACCGCCAAGAGACCCAGTACTTC. Its translation is CASSQVRDRQETQYF.

This sequence joins TRBV19 and TRBJ1-6; the match to TRBD1 covers 7 bases. CDR1 LNHDA and CDR2 SQIVND come from the germline V gene (reference sequence). The J segment lost 0 bases and the V segment lost 5 bases, leaving 7 bases of the junction unmatched. The CDR3 runs 17 residues. CDR3 coding DNA: TGTGCCAGTAGTGATACAGGGGTAGGCTCCTATAATTCACCCCTCCACTTT. Translation gives CASSDTGVGSYNSPLHF.

The chain recombines TRBV4-3 with TRBJ1-2; tentative D call: TRBD1 (5 bases). CDR1 is LGHNA, CDR2 YSLEER, per germline. V lost 0 bases and J 7 bases, leaving 15 bases between the germline ends. The CDR3 is 15 amino acids. The CDR3 nucleotides read TGCGCCAGCAGCCAAGATCGCGGGGGAGTTGGTGGCTACACCTTC. This encodes CASSQDRGGVGGYTF.

This clone was seen only a few times. The chain has TRBV27 and TRBJ1-1, with TRBD1 as a possible D gene (5 bases). CDR1 and CDR2 (germline): MNHEY, SMNVEV (reference sequence). The CDR3 is 13 residues long. V was cut by 1 base and J by 4 bases, with 7 bases left in between. The CDR3 loop reads CASSLYGGTEAFF. The CDR3 coding sequence is TGTGCCAGCAGTTTATACGGGGGCACTGAAGCTTTCTTT.

This chain connects TRBV4-3 to TRBJ1-1; D might be TRBD1 (6 bases). CDR1 is LGHNA, CDR2 YSLEER, per germline. Trimming left V 0 bases short and J 4 bases short, with 9 bases between. The CDR3 covers 14 residues. CDR3 nucleotide sequence: TGCGCCAGCAGCCAAGAAGGCAGGGGCACTGAAGCTTTCTTT. Translated, it gives CASSQEGRGTEAFF.

This clone was observed a single time. V usage is TRBV4-3 and J usage is TRBJ1-1; D is uncertain. The ends were cut back, 2 bases at V and 0 bases at J, with 4 bases in the middle. CDR3 size: 13 residues. From germline, CDR1 is LGHNA and CDR2 YSLEER. The CDR3 DNA follows: TGCGCCAGCAGCCAACAGGTGAACACTGAAGCTTTCTTT. Translating gives CASSQQVNTEAFF.

The chain joins TRBV24-1 to TRBJ2-1; D is unresolved. This CDR3 has 12 amino acids. Germline V gene sequence: CDR1 KGHDR, CDR2 SFDVKD. V lost 1 base to trimming and J lost 5 bases, with 2 bases between them. The CDR3 region has the DNA TGTGCCACCAGTGATTTCGACAATGAGCAGTTCTTC. Translation gives CATSDFDNEQFF.

There are a few counts of this clone. The V call is TRBV7-8, the J call TRBJ2-3, with D tentatively TRBD1 or TRBD2 (6 bases each). The CDR3 contains 18 residues. The V gene lost 1 base and the J gene lost 3 bases, with 20 bases spanning the gap. Per germline, CDR1 SGHVS and CDR2 FQNEAQ. The CDR3 loop is CASSLGIWRGSRTDTQYF. The CDR3 coding sequence is TGTGCCAGCAGCTTAGGTATCTGGAGGGGGAGCCGGACAGATACGCAGTATTTT. Variable domain in full (rest from reference TRBV7-8 and TRBJ2-3): GAGVSQSPRYKVAKRGQDVALRCDPISGHVSLFWYQQALGQGPEFLTYFQNEAQLDKSGLPSDRFFAERPEGSVSTLKIQRTQQEDSAVYLCASSLGIWRGSRTDTQYFGPGTRLTVL.